The 11 T cell receptor beta chains presented below share a single source sample, sequenced in a study of preoperative IRX-2 immunotherapy in early breast cancer. Noted treatment: preoperative locoregional IRX-2 cytokine immunotherapy. Measured with immunoSEQ multiplex PCR; TCRdb has only the in-frame clones, and not every one. In the table there are approximately 24,000 clones, 85% to 90% of which are singletons. Sequenced here: tumor tissue, sampled after IRX-2 immunotherapy. The receptors shown here come from a human donor with breast cancer.

This clone was observed once. The rearrangement joins TRBV7-2 to TRBJ2-3, with 11 bases lining up with TRBD2. In germline, CDR1 is SGHTA, CDR2 FQGNSA. The V gene end was trimmed by 7 bases and the J gene end by 1 base; junction bases not matched to a gene: 4. The CDR3 is 15 amino acids. The CDR3 reads CASMASGGRTDTQYF. The DNA of the CDR3 is TGTGCCAGCATGGCTAGCGGGGGGCGCACAGATACGCAGTATTTT.

The chain is built from TRBV10-1 and TRBJ1-1; a possible D gene is TRBD1 (6 bases). Germline values: CDR1 WNHNN, CDR2 SYGVQD (reference sequence). Trimming removed 2 bases at V and 6 bases at J, with 16 bases between. This CDR3 is built from 15 residues. This CDR3 reads CASSEIRGPLAEAFF. The CDR3 DNA reads TGCGCCAGCAGTGAGATCAGGGGACCCCTTGCTGAAGCTTTCTTT.

The V gene is TRBV4-1, the J gene TRBJ2-5; 10 bases fit TRBD2. The CDR3 sequence is 14 residues long. V was clipped by 4 bases and J by 9 bases; unmatched bases: 8. CDR1 is MGHRA, CDR2 YSYEKL, per germline. Here the CDR3 reads CASSRLAGLGAQYF. The CDR3, as DNA: TGCGCCAGCAGCCGACTAGCGGGTTTAGGGGCCCAGTACTTC.

The V and J genes are TRBV14 and TRBJ2-5; no clear D gene. Germline V gene sequence: CDR1 SGHDN, CDR2 FVKESK. The CDR3 contains 13 residues. V was shortened by 7 bases and J by 0 bases, with 9 bases between the two germline ends. CDR3 in DNA: TGTGCCAGCAACGACGGGTACCAAGAGACCCAGTACTTC. As protein: CASNDGYQETQYF.

The chain has TRBV6-5 and TRBJ2-1, with no clear D. The CDR3 is 13 amino acids. Germline CDR1 is MNHEY and CDR2 is SVGAGI. V lost 2 bases and J lost 5, with 7 bases in between. The CDR3 is CASSYGSDNEQFF. DNA of the CDR3: TGTGCCAGCAGTTACGGTAGTGACAATGAGCAGTTCTTC.

The chain combines TRBV7-2 with TRBJ2-7; a possible D gene is TRBD1 (5 bases). This CDR3 spans 13 amino acids. The germline V gene encodes CDR1 SGHTA and CDR2 FQGNSA. Trimming stripped 7 bases from V and 3 bases from J, with 13 bases between. This CDR3 reads CASTPDTYYEQYF. The CDR3 DNA is TGTGCCAGCACCCCGGACACGTACTACGAGCAGTACTTC. The variable domain in full, with the rest retrieved from reference TRBV7-2 and TRBJ2-7, is GAGVSQSPSNKVTEKGKDVELRCDPISGHTALYWYRQSLGQGLEFLIYFQGNSAPDKSGLPSDRFSAERTGGSVSTLTIQRTQQEDSAVYLCASTPDTYYEQYFGPGTRLTVT.

The chain joins TRBV5-4 to TRBJ2-7; D is perhaps TRBD1 (6 bases). The V gene lost 2 bases and the J gene lost 3 bases, with 24 bases spanning the gap. The germline V gene encodes CDR1 SGHNT and CDR2 YYREEE (reference sequence). The CDR3 loop spans 18 amino acids. The chain's CDR3 is CASSFFPQGSKQFYEQYF. The CDR3 DNA sequence: TGTGCCAGCAGCTTTTTCCCGCAGGGGAGTAAACAATTCTACGAGCAGTACTTC.

The chain uses TRBV6-5 and TRBJ2-7; the D gene could be TRBD1 or TRBD2 (5 bases each). The germline CDR1 and CDR2 sequences are MNHEY and SVGAGI. The V gene lost 8 bases and the J gene lost 0 bases, with 17 bases spanning the gap. This CDR3 is 15 amino acids long. In nucleotides, the CDR3 is TGTGCCAGCTTCCGGGGCCCTCCGGGCTCCTACGAGCAGTACTTC. Residues: CASFRGPPGSYEQYF.

In its sample, this clone was seen once. The gene calls are TRBV4-3 and TRBJ1-1, with no clear D. This CDR3 is built from 13 residues. V was shortened by 1 base and J by 4 bases, with 7 bases between the two germline ends. Per the germline V gene, CDR1 is LGHNA and CDR2 is YSLEER. CDR3 DNA sequence: TGCGCCAGCAGCCAAGGGGTTATCACTGAAGCTTTCTTT. The encoded protein is CASSQGVITEAFF.

This clone showed up just once. This chain joins TRBV6-6 and TRBJ2-2; TRBD1 matches 9 bases. Trimming removed 5 bases from V and 1 base from J; junction bases left unmatched: 5. This CDR3 is built from 16 residues. The germline V gene encodes CDR1 MNHNY and CDR2 SVGAGI (reference sequence). CDR3 DNA sequence: TGTGCCAGCAGTCAGCGGACAGGGGTGAACACCGGGGAGCTGTTTTTT. Its protein is CASSQRTGVNTGELFF.

CDR3 amino acids: CASSPVDRQETQYF. The CDR3 DNA reads as TGTGCCAGCTCACCAGTGGACCGGCAAGAGACCCAGTACTTC. The rearrangement uses TRBV18 and TRBJ2-5; D is unresolved. CDR3 length: 14 residues. V lost 2 bases to trimming and J lost 2 bases, with 9 bases between them. Germline V lookup: CDR1 KGHSH, CDR2 LQKENI.